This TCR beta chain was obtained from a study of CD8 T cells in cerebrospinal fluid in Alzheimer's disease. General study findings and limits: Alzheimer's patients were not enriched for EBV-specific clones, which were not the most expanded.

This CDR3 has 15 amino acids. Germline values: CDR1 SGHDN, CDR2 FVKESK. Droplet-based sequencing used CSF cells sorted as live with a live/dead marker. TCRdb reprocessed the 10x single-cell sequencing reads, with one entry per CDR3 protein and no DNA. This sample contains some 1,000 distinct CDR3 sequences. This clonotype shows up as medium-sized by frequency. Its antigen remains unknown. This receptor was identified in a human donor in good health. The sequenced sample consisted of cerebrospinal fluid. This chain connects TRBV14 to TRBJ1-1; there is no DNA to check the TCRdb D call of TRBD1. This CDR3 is CASSQWGHQNTEAFF.